The 31 T cell receptor beta chains in this list originate from one sample, sequenced in a study of read filtering for tumor transcriptome and immune sequencing. This library used roughly 0.4 ug RNA and molecular barcoded adaptors spanning alpha/delta and beta/gamma chains. TCRdb used MiXCR to reprocess the reads, holding one entry per CDR3 protein. This sample has 49,000 or so distinct CDR3 sequences, with around 12% found just once. The sample taken for sequencing was a population of CD138-negative cells sorted from bone marrow. Every receptor here comes from a donor aged 40 or over with multiple myeloma.

This clonotype appeared many times. The rearrangement uses TRBV10-3 and TRBJ2-1, with D perhaps being TRBD1 or TRBD2 (5 bases each). The germline V gene encodes CDR1 ENHRY and CDR2 SYGVKD. The CDR3 length is 13 residues. Trimming took off 7 bases at V and 2 bases at J, with 9 bases between the two ends. Written as DNA, the CDR3 is TGTGCCATCAACCGGGACCCCTACAATGAGCAGTTCTTC. Residues: CAINRDPYNEQFF.

This clonotype appeared many times. The chain combines TRBV11-3 with TRBJ1-6, with D uncertain. V lost 6 bases, J lost 12 bases, and 15 bases lay in between. The CDR3 covers 13 residues. Germline V CDR1 and CDR2: SGHNT, YENEEA. The CDR3 loop reads CASSLSLSGPLHF. As DNA, the CDR3 is TGTGCCAGCAGTTTATCACTCTCGGGACCCCTCCACTTT. The complete variable domain, with remaining parts taken from reference TRBV11-3 and TRBJ1-6, reads EAGVVQSPRYKIIEKKQPVAFWCNPISGHNTLYWYLQNLGQGPELLIRYENEEAVDDSQLPKDRFSAERLKGVDSTLKIQPAELGDSAVYLCASSLSLSGPLHFGNGTRLTVT.

This sequence joins TRBV7-2 and TRBJ1-1, with D uncertain. Trimming cost V 3 bases and J 0 bases, with 5 bases left between them. This CDR3 has 13 amino acids. Germline assignment: CDR1 SGHTA and CDR2 FQGNSA. This CDR3 reads CASSFLLNTEAFF. In nucleotides, the CDR3 is TGTGCCAGCAGCTTTTTGCTGAACACTGAAGCTTTCTTT.

Of note for this clonotype: Possible read error: a much larger clone is one base away. The conserved final phenylalanine or tryptophan is absent from the CDR3, which likely points to a read error. The chain has TRBV20-1 and TRBJ1-1; no clear D gene. This CDR3 comprises 12 residues. Germline lookup yields CDR1 DFQATT and CDR2 SNEGSKA (reference sequence). Trimming cost V 2 bases and J 4 bases, with 8 bases left between them. The CDR3 DNA reads as TGCAGTGCTAGATCGTGGGGCACTGAAGCTTTCCTT. Its translation: CSARSWGTEAFL.

This clonotype was picked up many times. The chain has TRBV12-3 or TRBV12-4 and TRBJ2-6, with 10 nucleotides matching TRBD1. V dropped 6 bases and J dropped 2; count of bases not matched to a gene: 4. This CDR3 is built from 16 residues. CDR3 residues: CASRWTGGAGANVLTF. The CDR3 bases are TGTGCCAGCAGATGGACAGGGGGAGCTGGGGCCAACGTCCTGACTTTC.

This clonotype came up many times. The rearrangement links TRBV28 to TRBJ2-3, with a tentative D call TRBD1 (8 bases). The CDR3 is 15 residues long. Trimming stripped 6 bases from V and 4 bases from J, with 17 bases between. Germline V gives CDR1 MDHEN, CDR2 SYDVKM. The CDR3 loop reads CASSLHRGRADTQYF. Here the CDR3 DNA reads TGTGCCAGCAGCTTGCACAGGGGGAGGGCAGATACGCAGTATTTT.

As concerns this clonotype: A far larger clone is one base from this, pointing to a likely read error. The chain employs TRBV7-3 and TRBJ2-1; no clear D gene. CDR1 SGHTA and CDR2 FQGTGA come from the germline V gene. This CDR3 region has 11 residues. The CDR3 nucleotides read TGTGCCAGCAGCTCGTGGAATGAGCAGTCCTTC. This codes for CASSSWNEQSF. The full variable domain, completed using reference TRBV7-3 and TRBJ2-1, is GAGVSQTPSNKVTEKGKYVELRCDPISGHTALYWYRQSLGQGPEFLIYFQGTGAADDSGLPNDRFFAVRPEGSVSTLKIQRTERGDSAVYLCASSSWNEQSFGPGTRLTVL.

This clonotype was detected many times. V and J are TRBV24-1 and TRBJ2-3; the D is unclear. The V gene lost 3 bases and the J gene lost 0 bases, with 9 bases spanning the gap. The CDR3 is 15 residues long. Germline V CDR1 and CDR2: KGHDR, SFDVKD. CDR3 residues: CATSDHGVSTDTQYF. In DNA, the CDR3 is TGTGCCACCAGTGATCATGGGGTCAGCACAGATACGCAGTATTTT.

This clonotype appeared many times. The J gene is TRBJ2-2, the V gene TRBV19; D remains ambiguous. Germline values: CDR1 LNHDA, CDR2 SQIVND (reference sequence). The CDR3 loop spans 14 amino acids. Trimming left V 0 bases short and J 6 bases short, with 8 bases between. CDR3 in amino acids: CASSIEGRSGELFF. CDR3 bases: TGTGCCAGTAGTATAGAAGGACGGTCCGGGGAGCTGTTTTTT.

This clonotype was observed at least ten times. This rearrangement joins TRBV4-1 to TRBJ2-2; perhaps TRBD1 as D (6 bases). The V and J ends lost 2 bases and 6 bases respectively, with 16 bases between them. The CDR3 length is 16 residues. Per germline, CDR1 MGHRA and CDR2 YSYEKL. The CDR3 DNA sequence: TGCGCCAGCAGCCAAATCAGAAACAGGGAGTCCGGGGAGCTGTTTTTT. It translates to CASSQIRNRESGELFF.

This clonotype was counted ten times or more. In nucleotides, the CDR3 is TGTGCCAGCAGCTTTGATCCGGGTCAGCCCCAGCATTTT. This encodes CASSFDPGQPQHF. The genes are TRBV5-5 and TRBJ1-5; unclear D gene. Trimming stripped 2 bases from V and 6 bases from J, with 9 bases between. Germline CDR1 and CDR2: SGHKS and YYEKEE (reference sequence). This CDR3 has 13 residues.

In its sample, this clonotype was seen many times. The chain employs TRBV29-1 and TRBJ1-3; D may be TRBD1 (5 bases). V was trimmed by 7 bases and J by 1 base, leaving 14 bases between them. Per germline, CDR1 SQVTM and CDR2 ANQGSEA. CDR3 size: 14 residues. The CDR3 reads CSALGQGSGNTIYF. The CDR3 DNA reads TGCAGCGCCCTGGGTCAGGGTTCTGGAAACACCATATATTTT. The entire variable domain, with the rest obtained from reference TRBV29-1 and TRBJ1-3, is as follows: SAVISQKPSRDICQRGTSLTIQCQVDSQVTMMFWYRQQPGQSLTLIATANQGSEATYESGFVIDKFPISRPNLTFSTLTVSNMSPEDSSIYLCSALGQGSGNTIYFGEGSWLTVV.

This clonotype occurred many times. The chain is built from TRBV7-9 and TRBJ2-7, with 7 bases matching TRBD2. CDR1 is SEHNR and CDR2 is FQNEAQ in the germline V gene (reference sequence). CDR3 length: 15 residues. The ends lost 5 bases at V and 6 bases at J; junction bases unmatched: 13. CDR3 coding DNA: TGTGCCAGCAGCCCTCGGGGAGCGGGACGTAGCGAGCAGTACTTC. Translated, it gives CASSPRGAGRSEQYF.

This clonotype was seen at least ten times. CDR3 DNA sequence: TGTGCCACCAGTGATTCCGGCACCCAAGAGACCCAGTACTTC. It specifies CATSDSGTQETQYF. The chain combines TRBV24-1 with TRBJ2-5; D not certain. V lost 2 bases and J lost 1, with 7 bases in between. The germline V gene has CDR1 KGHDR and CDR2 SFDVKD. The CDR3 is made up of 14 amino acids.

This clonotype appeared many times. The chain has TRBV12-3 or TRBV12-4 and TRBJ1-1, with D possibly being TRBD1 (5 bases). The CDR3 length is 15 residues. V lost 6 bases and J 1 base, leaving 15 bases between the germline ends. The CDR3 nucleotides read TGTGCCAGCAGCCAGAGCGCGACAGCGAACACTGAAGCTTTCTTT. Encoded protein: CASSQSATANTEAFF.

As for this clonotype: A much larger clone differs from this one at a single base, so this may be a read error. This chain uses TRBV7-2 with TRBJ2-7, with 10 bases aligning to TRBD2. This CDR3 has 17 residues. Germline assignment: CDR1 SGHTA and CDR2 FQGNSA. V shed 5 bases and J 1 base; nucleotides not matched to a gene: 11. The CDR3 sequence is CASSHHGNSGRSYEQYF. The CDR3 DNA reads TGTGCCAGCAGCCACCACGGGAATAGCGGGAGGTCCTACGAGCAGTACTTC.

In the case of this clonotype: A far larger clone is only one base removed, so a read error is likely. This rearrangement joins TRBV7-2 to TRBJ2-3; D gene ambiguous. Looked up from germline, CDR1 is SGHTA and CDR2 is FQGNSA. V gave up 5 bases and J gave up 8 bases, with 20 bases separating them. The CDR3 is 15 amino acids. The CDR3 nucleotides read TGTGCCAGCAGCCCAAGTAACTCAGGCGCAGGTACGCAGTATTTT. Amino acids: CASSPSNSGAGTQYF.

There are a few counts of this clonotype. Since a far larger clone is one base different, this is likely a read error. The J gene is TRBJ2-1, the V gene TRBV7-2, with D perhaps TRBD1 (5 bases). Germline values: CDR1 SGHTA, CDR2 FQGNSA. The V end lost 2 bases, the J end lost 4 bases, and 12 bases lay between the germline ends. The CDR3 spans 15 residues. CDR3 DNA sequence: TGTGCCAGCAGCTTAATCGCCGACAGTTACAATGAGCAGTTCTTC. Its translation: CASSLIADSYNEQFF. The entire variable domain, with the rest obtained from reference TRBV7-2 and TRBJ2-1, is as follows: GAGVSQSPSNKVTEKGKDVELRCDPISGHTALYWYRQSLGQGLEFLIYFQGNSAPDKSGLPSDRFSAERTGGSVSTLTIQRTQQEDSAVYLCASSLIADSYNEQFFGPGTRLTVL.

Turning to this clonotype: A far larger clone is a single base away, which makes a read error likely. No conserved phenylalanine or tryptophan ends this CDR3, so it is likely a read error. The chain couples TRBV7-2 to TRBJ1-2, with D maybe TRBD1 (5 bases). Germline V gives CDR1 SGHTA, CDR2 FQGNSA. The ends were cut back, 3 bases at V and 8 bases at J, with 10 bases in the middle. The CDR3 covers 12 residues. DNA for the CDR3: TGTGCCAGCAGCTTGGGGGGTGGCGGCTACACCCTC. Translating it yields CASSLGGGGYTL.

Worth noting for this clonotype: A far larger clone is just one base off, so this is likely a read error. This chain connects TRBV6-6 to TRBJ2-1; 9 bases align to TRBD1. J lost 5 bases, V lost 8 bases, and 7 bases had no gene match. Germline values: CDR1 MNHNY, CDR2 SVGAGI (reference sequence). This CDR3 comprises 14 residues. The CDR3 region has the DNA TGTGCCAGCGGGGGGACAGGGTCCCACAATGAGCAGTTCTTC. Protein: CASGGTGSHNEQFF.

In its sample, this clonotype was seen many times. V is TRBV7-8 and J is TRBJ1-1; TRBD1 matches 9 bases. This CDR3 contains 16 residues. After removal of 6 bases from V and 7 bases from J, the junction contained 15 bases not matched to a gene. Germline V gene data show CDR1 as SGHVS and CDR2 as FQNEAQ. The CDR3 reads CASRDRLGQGSREAFF. The CDR3 nucleotides are TGTGCCAGCAGGGACCGACTGGGACAGGGAAGTCGTGAAGCTTTCTTT.

The sample holds many counts of this clonotype. The genes are TRBV6-2 or TRBV6-3 and TRBJ2-1, with 12 nucleotides matching TRBD2. V shed 8 bases and J 8 bases; nucleotides not matched to a gene: 10. This CDR3 has 15 residues. CDR1 and CDR2 from the germline V gene are MNHEY and SVGEGT. The CDR3 DNA follows: TGTGCCAGCGGGCCTAGCGGGAGGGCCTCTTATGAGCAGTTCTTC. This gives the protein CASGPSGRASYEQFF.

This clonotype showed up many times. The J gene is TRBJ1-4, the V gene TRBV2, with 7 nucleotides matching TRBD1. V lost 5 bases, J lost 8 bases, and 2 bases stayed unmatched. The CDR3 has 12 residues. In germline, CDR1 is SNHLY, CDR2 FYNNEI. Here the CDR3 DNA reads TGTGCCAGCAGTTCAGGGGGAGAAAAACTGTTTTTT. It codes for CASSSGGEKLFF. Complete variable domain (other parts from reference TRBV2 and TRBJ1-4): EPEVTQTPSHQVTQMGQEVILRCVPISNHLYFYWYRQILGQKVEFLVSFYNNEISEKSEIFDDQFSVERPDGSNFTLKIRSTKLEDSAMYFCASSSGGEKLFFGSGTQLSVL.

In this sample, this clonotype turned up many times. The rearrangement uses TRBV27 and TRBJ2-6, with a possible D match to TRBD2 (6 bases). CDR1 and CDR2 (germline): MNHEY, SMNVEV (reference sequence). CDR3 size: 15 residues. Trimming pared 5 bases from V and 1 base from J, leaving 9 bases between. Here the CDR3 DNA reads TGTGCCAGCAGTCGACTAGTTTCTGGGGCCAACGTCCTGACTTTC. Protein product: CASSRLVSGANVLTF.

The sample holds a few counts of this clonotype. Just one base apart from a much larger clone, this may be a read error. The V call is TRBV7-2, the J call TRBJ1-5; D remains ambiguous. CDR1 is SGHTA, CDR2 FQGNSA, per germline. This CDR3 is built from 13 residues. The CDR3 region has the DNA TGTGCCAGCAGCTTAGCGGGCAATCAGCCCCAGCAGTTT. Its translation: CASSLAGNQPQQF. Drawing the rest from reference TRBV7-2 and TRBJ1-5, the complete variable domain is GAGVSQSPSNKVTEKGKDVELRCDPISGHTALYWYRQSLGQGLEFLIYFQGNSAPDKSGLPSDRFSAERTGGSVSTLTIQRTQQEDSAVYLCASSLAGNQPQQFGDGTRLSIL.

This clonotype has at least ten counts. The chain uses TRBV11-2 and TRBJ2-3; 12 bases match TRBD2. Losses at the gene ends were 3 bases for V and 3 bases for J; bases not matched to a gene: 10. The CDR3 has 18 residues. CDR1 is SGHAT and CDR2 is FQNNGV in the germline V gene. CDR3 amino acids: CASSFKGRLAGVTDTQYF. CDR3 coding DNA: TGTGCCAGCAGCTTCAAAGGCAGACTAGCGGGAGTGACAGATACGCAGTATTTT.

This clonotype was seen ten or more times. The chain couples TRBV20-1 to TRBJ1-5, with a tentative D call TRBD1 (5 bases). With 4 bases removed from V and 1 base from J, the gap between germline ends came to 14 bases. Germline loops: CDR1 DFQATT, CDR2 SNEGSKA (reference sequence). The length of the CDR3 is 15 residues. DNA of the CDR3: TGCAGTGCTACCTCCTACTGGGGGAGCAATCAGCCCCAGCATTTT. It translates to CSATSYWGSNQPQHF.

This clonotype is judged medium-sized. The CDR3 nucleotides read TGTGCCAGCAGCTTAACAGGGGGCGCGGGTCGCAATGAGCAGTTCTTC. This sequence encodes CASSLTGGAGRNEQFF. J is TRBJ2-1 and V is TRBV7-3; TRBD1 matches at 7 bases. CDR1 and CDR2 (germline): SGHTA, FQGTGA. The CDR3 has 16 residues. The V gene end was trimmed by 0 bases and the J gene end by 6 bases; junction bases not matched to a gene: 8.

This clonotype was counted many times. This sequence joins TRBV30 and TRBJ1-5; D not resolved. The CDR3 extends over 13 amino acids. The germline gives CDR1 GTSNPN, CDR2 SVGIG (reference sequence). V was pared by 0 bases and J by 3 bases, with 6 bases between. The CDR3 sequence: CAWSVQDNQPQHF. The CDR3 nucleotides are TGTGCCTGGAGTGTACAAGACAATCAGCCCCAGCATTTT.

There are many counts of this clonotype. V is TRBV7-2 and J is TRBJ2-3; 9 bases are shared with TRBD2. This CDR3 spans 16 amino acids. J lost 2 bases, V lost 2 bases, and 5 bases had no gene match. Germline values: CDR1 SGHTA, CDR2 FQGNSA. The DNA of the CDR3 is TGTGCCAGCAGCTTATCCCTAGCGGGGTTCACAGATACGCAGTATTTT. It codes for CASSLSLAGFTDTQYF.

This clonotype came up a few times. Just one base apart from a much larger clone, this may be a read error. This sequence joins TRBV3-1 and TRBJ2-7; D unresolved. Trimming pared 3 bases from V and 7 bases from J, leaving 16 bases between. The CDR3 runs to 14 residues. Germline V lookup: CDR1 LGHDT, CDR2 YNNKEL (reference sequence). The CDR3: CASSHRARLWEQYF. CDR3 sequence (DNA): TGTGCCAGCAGCCACCGAGCCAGGCTCTGGGAGCAGTACTTC.